The entry that follows covers one T cell receptor beta chain sequence. Sequencing used immunoSEQ multiplex PCR; TCRdb keeps in-frame clones, though not all of them. The sample has roughly 2.6 million clones; 85% to 95% are singletons. This sample was included in a study of shared clonotypes between healthy human individuals. Study information: CD4 naive cells filled three plates per donor, CD4 memory three, CD8 naive two and CD8 memory one.

V lost 0 bases to trimming and J lost 8 bases, with 8 bases between them. The CDR3 runs to 13 residues. Germline V gene sequence: CDR1 SGHRS, CDR2 YFSETQ. Each of the donors was a healthy adult who was HIV-negative and had not had a recent acute infection or vaccination. The material sequenced was naive CD4+ T cells sorted from blood. Indicated subset: CD45RA+ positively selected. The rearrangement joins TRBV5-1 to TRBJ2-2; D ambiguous. The clonotype was recovered from a young man in good health. The CDR3 DNA reads TGCGCCAGCAGCTTGGAGGTTTTGGGGGAGCTGTTTTTT. It yields the protein CASSLEVLGELFF.